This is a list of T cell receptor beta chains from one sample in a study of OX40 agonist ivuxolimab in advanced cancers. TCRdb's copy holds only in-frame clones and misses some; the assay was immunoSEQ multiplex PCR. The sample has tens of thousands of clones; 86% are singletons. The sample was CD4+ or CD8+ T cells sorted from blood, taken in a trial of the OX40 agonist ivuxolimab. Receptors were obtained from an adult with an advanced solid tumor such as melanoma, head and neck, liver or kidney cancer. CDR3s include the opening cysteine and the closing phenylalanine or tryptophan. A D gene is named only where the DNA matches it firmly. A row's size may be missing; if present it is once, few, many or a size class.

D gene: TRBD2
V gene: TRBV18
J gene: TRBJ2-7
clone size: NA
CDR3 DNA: TGTGCCAGCTCACCGGGACTAGCGAGCTCCTACGAGCAGTACTTC
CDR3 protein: CASSPGLASSYEQYF

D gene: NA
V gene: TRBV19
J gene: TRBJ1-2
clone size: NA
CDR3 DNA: TGTGCCAGTAGTATACGAGGGGTTGGCTATGGCTACACCTTC
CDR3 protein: CASSIRGVGYGYTF

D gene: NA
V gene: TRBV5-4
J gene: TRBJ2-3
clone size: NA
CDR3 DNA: TGTGCCAGCAGCTTGGAGTTGCGGGGCACAGATACGCAGTATTTT
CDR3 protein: CASSLELRGTDTQYF

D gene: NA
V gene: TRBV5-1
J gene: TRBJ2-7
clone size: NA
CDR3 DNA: TGCGCCAGCAGCTTGGCAGCGTCCTACGAGCAGTACTTC
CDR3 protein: CASSLAASYEQYF

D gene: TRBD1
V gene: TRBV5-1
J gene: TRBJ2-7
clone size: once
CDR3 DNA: TGCGCCAGCAGCGTGACAGGGAGCGAGCAGTACTTC
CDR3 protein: CASSVTGSEQYF

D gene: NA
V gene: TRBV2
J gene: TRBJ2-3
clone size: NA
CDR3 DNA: TGTGCCAGCAGTCTCGGAGGCCTAGTAGCAGATACGCAGTATTTT
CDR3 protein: CASSLGGLVADTQYF

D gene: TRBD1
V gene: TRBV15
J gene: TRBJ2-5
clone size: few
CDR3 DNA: TGTGCCGCAACCTCAGGGGGCGCGGGGCAAGAGACCCAGTACTTC
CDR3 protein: CAATSGGAGQETQYF

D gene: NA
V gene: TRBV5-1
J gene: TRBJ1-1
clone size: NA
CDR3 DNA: TGCGCCAGCAGCTTGGCCGGCAGAGGCCCCACCGGGACTGAAGCTTTCTTT
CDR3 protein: CASSLAGRGPTGTEAFF

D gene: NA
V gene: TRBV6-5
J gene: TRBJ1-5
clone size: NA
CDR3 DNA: TGTGCCAGCCGTAGCAGGCAAAGCAATCAGCCCCAGCATTTT
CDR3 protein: CASRSRQSNQPQHF

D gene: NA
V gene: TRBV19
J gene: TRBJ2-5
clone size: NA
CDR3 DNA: TGTGCCAGTAGGGGCATGGGGCCCCACCAAGAGACCCAGTACTTC
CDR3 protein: CASRGMGPHQETQYF

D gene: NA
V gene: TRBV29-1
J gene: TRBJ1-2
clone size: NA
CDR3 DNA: TGCAGCGTTGTATCTCGGTCTAGAGACGGCTACACCTTC
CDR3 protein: CSVVSRSRDGYTF

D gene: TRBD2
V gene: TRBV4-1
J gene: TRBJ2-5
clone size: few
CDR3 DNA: TGCGCCAGCAGCCAACTCTTCTCCGGGACTAGCGGGCGGATCCAAGAGACCCAGTACTTC
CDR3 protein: CASSQLFSGTSGRIQETQYF

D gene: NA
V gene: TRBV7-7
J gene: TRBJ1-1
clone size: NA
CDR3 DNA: TGTGCTAGCAGCCCCGGGATCAACACTGAAGCTTTCTTT
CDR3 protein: CASSPGINTEAFF

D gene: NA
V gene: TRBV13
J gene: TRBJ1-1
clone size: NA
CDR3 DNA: TGTGCCAGCAGTTTGGGCGGGGGTATTATGAACACTGAAGCTTTCTTT
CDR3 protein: CASSLGGGIMNTEAFF

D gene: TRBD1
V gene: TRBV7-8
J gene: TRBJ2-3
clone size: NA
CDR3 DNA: TGTGCCAGCAATTCTGGACAGGGTACCACAGATACGCAGTATTTT
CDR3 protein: CASNSGQGTTDTQYF

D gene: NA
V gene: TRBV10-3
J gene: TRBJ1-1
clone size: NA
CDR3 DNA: TGTGCCATCAGTGACAGGGGAGGGTTGAACACTGAAGCTTTCTTT
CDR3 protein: CAISDRGGLNTEAFF

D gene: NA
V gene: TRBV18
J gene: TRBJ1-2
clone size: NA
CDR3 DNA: TGTGCCAGCTCGGGGGGACATTCCTATGGCTACACCTTC
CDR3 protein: CASSGGHSYGYTF

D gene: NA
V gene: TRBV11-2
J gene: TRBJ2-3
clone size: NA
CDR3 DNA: TGTGCCAGCAGCTTATCGGGGGCGGATACGCAGTATTTT
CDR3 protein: CASSLSGADTQYF

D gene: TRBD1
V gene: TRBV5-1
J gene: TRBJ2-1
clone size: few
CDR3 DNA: TGCGCCAGCAGCTTGGTGGAAGGGGGCGGATACAATGAGCAGTTCTTC
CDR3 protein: CASSLVEGGGYNEQFF

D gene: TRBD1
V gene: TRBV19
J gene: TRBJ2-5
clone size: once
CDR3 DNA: TGTGCCAGTAGCCCGGGACAGAGAATGGAAGAGACCCAGTACTTC
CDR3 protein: CASSPGQRMEETQYF

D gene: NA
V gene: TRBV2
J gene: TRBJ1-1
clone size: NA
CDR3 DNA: TGTGCCAGCAGTAGCGACCGGGGCACTGAAGCTTTCTTT
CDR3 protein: CASSSDRGTEAFF

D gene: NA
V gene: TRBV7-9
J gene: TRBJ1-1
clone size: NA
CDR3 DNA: TGTGCCAGCAGCTCCGGGAGGGGCACTGAAGCTTTCTTT
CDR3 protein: CASSSGRGTEAFF

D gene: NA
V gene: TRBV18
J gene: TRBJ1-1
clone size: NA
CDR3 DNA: TGTGCCAGCTCACCAACCTTCGGACGGTTGAACACTGAAGCTTTCTTT
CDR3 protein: CASSPTFGRLNTEAFF

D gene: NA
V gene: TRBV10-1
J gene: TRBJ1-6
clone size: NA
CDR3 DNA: TGCGCCGGGGGGGGTGGCTTTGACCTTAATTCACCCCTCCACTTT
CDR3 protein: CAGGGGFDLNSPLHF

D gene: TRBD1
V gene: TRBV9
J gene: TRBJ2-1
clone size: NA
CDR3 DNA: TGTGCCAGCAGCCCACTCTCGACCGGGACAGGATCCTACAATGAGCAGTTCTTC
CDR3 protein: CASSPLSTGTGSYNEQFF

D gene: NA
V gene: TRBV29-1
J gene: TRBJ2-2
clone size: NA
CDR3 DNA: TGCAGCGTTCGTGGGTGGGACACCGGGGAGCTGTTTTTT
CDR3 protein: CSVRGWDTGELFF

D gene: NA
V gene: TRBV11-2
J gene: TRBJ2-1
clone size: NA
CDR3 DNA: TGTGCCAGCAGCCGGCTGGGCTTCTCCTACAATGAGCAGTTCTTC
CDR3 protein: CASSRLGFSYNEQFF

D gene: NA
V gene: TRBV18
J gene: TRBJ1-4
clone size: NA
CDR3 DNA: TGTGCCAGCTCACCCTACGCAGTTGCAACTAATGAAAAACTGTTTTTT
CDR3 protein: CASSPYAVATNEKLFF

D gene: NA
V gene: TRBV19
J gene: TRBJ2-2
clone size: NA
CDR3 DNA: TGTGCCAGTAGTATCGCTAGTAACACCGGGGAGCTGTTTTTT
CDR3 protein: CASSIASNTGELFF

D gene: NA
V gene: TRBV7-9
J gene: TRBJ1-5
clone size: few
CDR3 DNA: TGTGCCAGCAGCTTAGTCCAGGGCAATCAGCCCCAGCATTTT
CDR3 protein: CASSLVQGNQPQHF

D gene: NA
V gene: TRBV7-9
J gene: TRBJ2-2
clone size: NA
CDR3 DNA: TGTGCCAGCAGCTCAACAGGAATCGGGGAGCTGTTTTTT
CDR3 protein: CASSSTGIGELFF

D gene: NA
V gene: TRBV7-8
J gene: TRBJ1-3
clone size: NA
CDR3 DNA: TGTGCCAGCAGCTTGGCCGTCGGTGGAAACACCATATATTTT
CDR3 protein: CASSLAVGGNTIYF

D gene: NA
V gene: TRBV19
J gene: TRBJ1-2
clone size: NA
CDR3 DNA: TGTGCCAGTTGTAACCAGGGAGTAACTCCCTATGGCTACACCTTC
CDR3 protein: CASCNQGVTPYGYTF

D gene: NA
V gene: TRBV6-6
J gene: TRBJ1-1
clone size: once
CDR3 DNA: TGTGCCAGCAGCAACGGACAGCTGAACACTGAAGCTTTCTTT
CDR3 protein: CASSNGQLNTEAFF

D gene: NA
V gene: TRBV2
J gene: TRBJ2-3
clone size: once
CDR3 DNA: TGTGCCAGCAGTGATATGACAGCCCTAAGGGACGCAGATACGCAGTATTTT
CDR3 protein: CASSDMTALRDADTQYF

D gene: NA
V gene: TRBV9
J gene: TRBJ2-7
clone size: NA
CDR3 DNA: TGTGCCAGCAGCGCAGCGACAGGCTACGAGCAGTACTTC
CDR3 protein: CASSAATGYEQYF

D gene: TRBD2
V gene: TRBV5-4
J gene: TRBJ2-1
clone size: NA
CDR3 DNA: TGTGCCAGCAGCTTGGGCGGGGGGAGCTCCTACAATGAGCAGTTCTTC
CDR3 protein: CASSLGGGSSYNEQFF

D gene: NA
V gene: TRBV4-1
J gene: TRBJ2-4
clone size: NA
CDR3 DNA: TGCGCCAGCAGCCAAGAAAAAGGGACGGGGACAGCCAAAAACATTCAGTACTTC
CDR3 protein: CASSQEKGTGTAKNIQYF

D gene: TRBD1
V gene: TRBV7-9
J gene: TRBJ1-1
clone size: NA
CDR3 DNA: TGTGCCAGCAGCCTGACAGGGGGTAAGACTGAAGCTTTCTTT
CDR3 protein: CASSLTGGKTEAFF

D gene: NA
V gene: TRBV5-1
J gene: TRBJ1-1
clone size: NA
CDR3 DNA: TGCGCCAGCAGCCTGGGCCTTGGCCAACTGAACACTGAAGCTTTCTTT
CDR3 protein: CASSLGLGQLNTEAFF

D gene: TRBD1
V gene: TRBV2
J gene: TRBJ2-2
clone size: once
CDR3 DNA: TGTGCCAGCAGGGGGGACAGGGGTCCCACCGGGGAGCTGTTTTTT
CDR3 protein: CASRGDRGPTGELFF

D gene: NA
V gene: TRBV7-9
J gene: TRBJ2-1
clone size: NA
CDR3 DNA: TGTGCCAGCAGCCCCGGGTCCGAAGTAATGTGGCAGTTCTTC
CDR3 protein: CASSPGSEVMWQFF

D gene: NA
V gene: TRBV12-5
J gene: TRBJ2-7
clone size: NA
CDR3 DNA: TGTGCTAGTGGTTTGTCCTGGACAACCTACGAGCAGTACTTC
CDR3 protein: CASGLSWTTYEQYF

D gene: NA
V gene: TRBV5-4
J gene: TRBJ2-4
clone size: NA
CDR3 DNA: TGTGCCAGCAGCCAAGGTGGAGGGGCCAAAAACATTCAGTACTTC
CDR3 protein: CASSQGGGAKNIQYF

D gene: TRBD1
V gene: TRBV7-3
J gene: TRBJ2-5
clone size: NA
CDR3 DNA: TGTGCCAGCAGCGAAGGGAGGACAGGGTTCCAAGAGACCCAGTACTTC
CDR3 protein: CASSEGRTGFQETQYF

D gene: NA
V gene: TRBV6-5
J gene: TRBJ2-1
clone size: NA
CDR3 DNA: TGTGCCACCGGTGGCGGGGGCTCATACAATGAGCAGTTCTTC
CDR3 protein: CATGGGGSYNEQFF

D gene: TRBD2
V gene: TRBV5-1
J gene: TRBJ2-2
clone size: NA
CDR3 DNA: TGCGCCAGCAGCTTGGCCCCTAGCGGGGGAGCCGGGGAGCTGTTTTTT
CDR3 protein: CASSLAPSGGAGELFF

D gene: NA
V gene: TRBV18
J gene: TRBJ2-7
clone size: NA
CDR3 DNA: TGTGCCAGCTCACCAAATAACAGGGCCTACGAGCAGTACTTC
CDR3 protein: CASSPNNRAYEQYF

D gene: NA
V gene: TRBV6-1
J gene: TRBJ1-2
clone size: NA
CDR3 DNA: TGTGCCAGCAGTGCCAACGGGCTCGGGGGCTACACCTTC
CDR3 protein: CASSANGLGGYTF

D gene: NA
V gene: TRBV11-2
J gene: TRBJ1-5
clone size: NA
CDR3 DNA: TGTGCCAGCAGCCTCCACGGCAGGGGAGGCCAGCCCCAGCATTTT
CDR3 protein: CASSLHGRGGQPQHF

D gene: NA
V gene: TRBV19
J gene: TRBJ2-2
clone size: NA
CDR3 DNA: TGTGCCAGTAGTCTTAACACCGGGGAGCTGTTTTTT
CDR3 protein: CASSLNTGELFF

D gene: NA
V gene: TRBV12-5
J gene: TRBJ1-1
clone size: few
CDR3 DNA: TGTGCTAGTGGTTTTGAACAGAACACTGAAGCTTTCTTT
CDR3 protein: CASGFEQNTEAFF

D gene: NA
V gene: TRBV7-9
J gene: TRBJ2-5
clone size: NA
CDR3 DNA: TGTGCCAGCAGCTTAGCAGAGACCCAGTACTTC
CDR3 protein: CASSLAETQYF

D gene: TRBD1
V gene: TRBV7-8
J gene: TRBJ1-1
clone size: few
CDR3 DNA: TGTGCCAGCAGCCGGACAGGAGGGGGCATGAACACTGAAGCTTTCTTT
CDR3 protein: CASSRTGGGMNTEAFF

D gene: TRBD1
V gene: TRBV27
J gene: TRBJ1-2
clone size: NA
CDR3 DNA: TGTGCCAGCAGTCGACAGGGGGATTTTAACTATGGCTACACCTTC
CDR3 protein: CASSRQGDFNYGYTF

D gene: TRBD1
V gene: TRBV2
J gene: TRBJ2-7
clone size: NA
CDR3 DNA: TGTGCCAGCAGCCGACAGGGGGCAAACTACGAGCAGTACTTC
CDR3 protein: CASSRQGANYEQYF

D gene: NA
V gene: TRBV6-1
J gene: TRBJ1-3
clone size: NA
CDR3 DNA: TGTGCCAGCAGTGAAGCAGTAGGCAACTCTGGAAACACCATATATTTT
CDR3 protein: CASSEAVGNSGNTIYF

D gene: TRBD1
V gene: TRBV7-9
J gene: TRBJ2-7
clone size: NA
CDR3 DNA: TGTGCCAGCATCGACGGGACAGGGAGCCACGAGCAGTACTTC
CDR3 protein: CASIDGTGSHEQYF